One and the same sample provided the 16 T cell receptor beta chains below, sequenced in a study of blood T cell repertoires in COVID-19. The assay was immunoSEQ multiplex PCR, and TCRdb's table has in-frame clones only and misses some. The table lists 95,000 or so clones, roughly 76% of them singletons, with around 4.8% in the top ten. The sample was peripheral blood. The origin of the receptors is a man older than 75 with COVID-19, enrolled during active disease.

The chain employs TRBV27 and TRBJ2-7, with 10 bases lining up with TRBD1. This CDR3 is built from 15 residues. CDR1 is MNHEY, CDR2 SMNVEV, per germline (reference sequence). V lost 6 bases to trimming and J lost 3 bases; unmatched junction nucleotides: 8. CDR3 DNA sequence: TGTGCCAGCAGCAACCTCGGGACAGGGGACTACGAGCAGTACTTC. Translating it yields CASSNLGTGDYEQYF.

The J gene is TRBJ2-3, the V gene TRBV6-5; 7 bases are a match to TRBD1. This CDR3 has 13 residues. The V segment lost 5 bases and the J segment 5 bases; nucleotides outside the gene matches: 4. Looked up from germline, CDR1 is MNHEY and CDR2 is SVGAGI. The CDR3 sequence is CASSIAGGDTQYF. The CDR3 nucleotides are TGTGCCAGCAGTATAGCAGGGGGAGATACGCAGTATTTT.

The sample holds one count of this clone. The chain combines TRBV4-3 with TRBJ2-1; D possibly corresponds to TRBD1 (7 bases). CDR3 size: 15 residues. Germline values: CDR1 LGHNA, CDR2 YSLEER. V was trimmed by 0 bases and J by 10 bases, leaving 16 bases between them. CDR3 DNA: TGCGCCAGCAGCCAAGACCGGAGGGGGCGCGGGGAGCAGTTCTTC. Translating it yields CASSQDRRGRGEQFF.

The V and J genes are TRBV10-3 and TRBJ1-6, with 10 positions matching TRBD1. This CDR3 has 15 residues. Losses at the gene ends were 6 bases for V and 5 bases for J; bases not matched to a gene: 4. Germline assignment: CDR1 ENHRY and CDR2 SYGVKD. This chain's CDR3 is CAIRVGTGDNSPLHF. In DNA form, the CDR3 reads TGTGCCATCAGAGTAGGGACAGGGGATAATTCACCCCTCCACTTT.

The V and J genes are TRBV19 and TRBJ1-2; TRBD1 matches at 9 bases. CDR3 size: 16 residues. V trimming: 0 bases; J trimming: 6 bases; junction bases outside the gene matches: 8. CDR1 is LNHDA and CDR2 is SQIVND in the germline V gene (reference sequence). CDR3 amino acids: CASSIDAGQGRNGYTF. Written as DNA, the CDR3 is TGTGCCAGTAGTATAGACGCCGGACAGGGGAGGAATGGCTACACCTTC. Based on the CDR3 plus reference TRBV19 and TRBJ1-2, the full variable domain is DGGITQSPKYLFRKEGQNVTLSCEQNLNHDAMYWYRQDPGQGLRLIYYSQIVNDFQKGDIAEGYSVSREKKESFPLTVTSAQKNPTAFYLCASSIDAGQGRNGYTFGSGTRLTVV.

This clone was recorded only once. V gene TRBV6-5 combines with J gene TRBJ1-1; 7 bases align to TRBD1. The length of the CDR3 is 14 residues. In germline, CDR1 is MNHEY, CDR2 SVGAGI. V was clipped by 6 bases and J by 3 bases; unmatched bases: 7. CDR3 in amino acids: CASSAQGQHTEAFF. DNA of the CDR3: TGTGCCAGCAGCGCACAGGGGCAGCACACTGAAGCTTTCTTT.

The chain is built from TRBV3-1 (or the pseudogene TRBV3-2) and TRBJ1-2, with D perhaps TRBD1 (6 bases). The CDR3 sequence is 15 residues long. The V gene's germline CDR1 is LGHDT and CDR2 YNNKEL (reference sequence). V was cut by 4 bases and J by 0 bases, with 12 bases left in between. In DNA, the CDR3 is TGTGCCAGCAGCCCCCGGACAGTCTCTAACTATGGCTACACCTTC. Translating gives CASSPRTVSNYGYTF.

The V and J genes are TRBV4-1 and TRBJ1-6; 9 nucleotides align to TRBD1. V shed 0 bases and J 8 bases; nucleotides not matched to a gene: 5. Germline V gene sequence: CDR1 MGHRA, CDR2 YSYEKL. The CDR3 runs 16 residues. CDR3 region: CASSQDAGQGYSPLHF. The DNA of the CDR3 is TGCGCCAGCAGCCAAGATGCGGGACAGGGATATTCACCCCTCCACTTT.

This chain uses TRBV5-1 with TRBJ2-6; D is possibly TRBD2 (5 bases). The germline V gene has CDR1 SGHRS and CDR2 YFSETQ. V was shortened by 3 bases and J by 0 bases, with 22 bases between the two germline ends. The CDR3 spans 20 residues. The CDR3 region has the DNA TGCGCCAGCAGCTCCCCCTTTACCTCGACTGGGAGCTCTGGGGCCAACGTCCTGACTTTC. Translating gives CASSSPFTSTGSSGANVLTF.

This sequence joins TRBV28 and TRBJ2-7; 7 positions match TRBD2. This CDR3 has 15 amino acids. With 1 base clipped from V and 6 bases from J, the junction kept 9 bases outside the gene matches. Germline values: CDR1 MDHEN, CDR2 SYDVKM. CDR3 nucleotides: TGTGCCAGCAGTTTATCTGGCGGGAGACCCCCCGAGCAGTACTTC. It specifies CASSLSGGRPPEQYF.

This clone occurred once. The V and J genes are TRBV27 and TRBJ1-5; possibly TRBD1 for D (5 bases). V lost 3 bases and J 0 bases, leaving 18 bases between the germline ends. This CDR3 region has 18 residues. The germline V gene encodes CDR1 MNHEY and CDR2 SMNVEV (reference sequence). As DNA, the CDR3 is TGTGCCAGCAGTTTGCTGTCTTACCCAGGGAATAGCAATCAGCCCCAGCATTTT. Its translation: CASSLLSYPGNSNQPQHF.

The chain recombines TRBV29-1 with TRBJ1-3; no clear D. From germline, CDR1 is SQVTM and CDR2 ANQGSEA. V was cut by 4 bases and J by 2 bases, with 6 bases left in between. The CDR3 covers 12 residues. The CDR3 is CSVVVPGNTIYF. The CDR3 nucleotides are TGCAGCGTTGTAGTACCTGGAAACACCATATATTTT.

This chain joins TRBV11-2 and TRBJ1-2; 9 bases map to TRBD1. This CDR3 is 14 amino acids long. V dropped 4 bases and J dropped 2; count of bases not matched to a gene: 2. The germline gives CDR1 SGHAT, CDR2 FQNNGV. CDR3 DNA sequence: TGTGCCAGCAGCTCCGGGACAGGGAACTATGGCTACACCTTC. Translation: CASSSGTGNYGYTF.

CDR3 nucleotides: TGTGCCAGCAGACGCCTCTCGGGGGGGCCCGGGGAGCTGTTTTTT. As protein: CASRRLSGGPGELFF. The chain has TRBV7-2 and TRBJ2-2; 8 nucleotides agree with TRBD2. Looked up from germline, CDR1 is SGHTA and CDR2 is FQGNSA. The CDR3 has 15 amino acids. J was trimmed by 6 bases and V by 6 bases; bases with no gene match: 9. Filled out from reference TRBV7-2 and TRBJ2-2, the complete variable domain reads GAGVSQSPSNKVTEKGKDVELRCDPISGHTALYWYRQSLGQGLEFLIYFQGNSAPDKSGLPSDRFSAERTGGSVSTLTIQRTQQEDSAVYLCASRRLSGGPGELFFGEGSRLTVL.

The CDR3 bases are TGTGCCAGCAGATTGACAGGGGCCAATGGCTACACCTTC. Amino acids: CASRLTGANGYTF. The chain recombines TRBV7-2 with TRBJ1-2, with 8 bases matching TRBD1. Germline values: CDR1 SGHTA, CDR2 FQGNSA. CDR3 size: 13 residues. V lost 6 bases and J lost 6; bases outside the gene matches: 6.

This rearrangement joins TRBV6-5 to TRBJ1-6; D unclear. CDR1 and CDR2 from the germline V gene are MNHEY and SVGAGI. This CDR3 spans 13 amino acids. The V gene lost 6 bases and the J gene lost 7 bases, with 10 bases spanning the gap. Here the CDR3 reads CASRPGGNSPLHF. CDR3 coding DNA: TGTGCCAGCAGACCAGGCGGGAATTCACCCCTCCACTTT.